This is a list of T cell receptor beta chains from one sample in a study of cytomegalovirus exposure and HLA in healthy donors. Libraries were prepared by immunoSEQ multiplex PCR; TCRdb keeps only in-frame clonotypes and omits some of them. The sample yields some 170,000 clones, around four fifths seen once. Source material: PBMCs. The receptors derive from a man in his fifties in good health and CMV-seropositive. The CDR3 runs from the conserved cysteine through the conserved F or W. A D gene is named only where the DNA matches it firmly. For some rows the clone size is stated as once, few or many, or as a class when expanded; others skip it.

>TRBD1|TRBV7-9|TRBJ1-4|.
TGTGCCAGCAGCCCCGATCAGCCGGGACAGAATGAAAAACTGTTTTTT
CASSPDQPGQNEKLFF
>TRBD1|TRBV4-2|TRBJ1-4|.
TGTGCCAGCAGCCCCCGACAGGGATCAACTAATGAAAAACTGTTTTTT
CASSPRQGSTNEKLFF
>.|TRBV4-3|TRBJ1-5|.
TGCGCCAGCAGCCAAGAAGTACGGGATCAGCCCCAGCATTTT
CASSQEVRDQPQHF
>.|TRBV4-1|TRBJ2-7|.
TGCGCCAGCAGCCAAGATTCAGGGTTTATGTCCTACGAGCAGTACTTC
CASSQDSGFMSYEQYF
>.|TRBV9|TRBJ2-7|few
TGTGCCAGCAGCGTAGGAAGCGGCAGTTACGAGCAGTACTTC
CASSVGSGSYEQYF
>TRBD1|TRBV28|TRBJ1-6|.
TGTGCCAGCAGTACGTCCGGACAGGCTTATTCACCCCTCCACTTT
CASSTSGQAYSPLHF
>TRBD2|TRBV7-2|TRBJ2-1|once
TGTGCCAGCAGCTTAGAGGGGTCGGGACTAGCGGCCTACAATGAGCAGTTCTTC
CASSLEGSGLAAYNEQFF
>.|TRBV5-1|TRBJ2-5|.
TGCGCCAGCCGACCTATCGGGGTACGAGAGACCCAGTACTTC
CASRPIGVRETQYF
>TRBD2|TRBV9|TRBJ2-3|.
TGTGCCAGCAGCACCCGACTAGCGGGAGGGGAGGGTACAGATACGCAGTATTTT
CASSTRLAGGEGTDTQYF
>TRBD1|TRBV6-4|TRBJ1-5|.
TGTGCCAGCAGTGACTCGACAGGGGGTAATCAGCCCCAGCATTTT
CASSDSTGGNQPQHF
>.|TRBV4-1|TRBJ1-2|few
TGCGCCAGCAGCCTCGAACAGGGTCACGGCTACACCTTC
CASSLEQGHGYTF
>.|TRBV20-1|TRBJ2-4|.
TGCAGTGCTAGTGCGGATCCAATTCAGTACTTC
CSASADPIQYF
>.|TRBV29-1|TRBJ2-2|.
TGCAGCGTTGTCCCTAGCTTAACCGGGGAGCTGTTTTTT
CSVVPSLTGELFF
>TRBD1|TRBV4-1|TRBJ1-4|.
TGCGCCAGCAGCCAAAAGAGAGGGGGCCTTGCAACTAATGAAAAACTGTTTTTT
CASSQKRGGLATNEKLFF
>.|TRBV4-2|TRBJ1-2|.
TGTGCCAGCAGCCAAGAGATTGGGGGGGTCTACTATGGCTACACCTTC
CASSQEIGGVYYGYTF
>.|TRBV6-6|TRBJ1-5|.
TGTGCCAGCGGAGGGGATCAGCCCCAGCATTTT
CASGGDQPQHF
>.|TRBV9|TRBJ2-3|.
TGTGCCAGCAGCCCCCGAGGGAGCCGCTTCGAGGATACGCAGTATTTT
CASSPRGSRFEDTQYF
>TRBD2|TRBV7-2|TRBJ2-7|.
TGTGCCAGCAGCTTAGTTGGGACTAGCGGGGAGCAGTACTTC
CASSLVGTSGEQYF
>TRBD2|TRBV7-6|TRBJ2-5|.
TGTGCCAGCAGCTTATTTCTAGCGGGAGGAGAGACCCAGTACTTC
CASSLFLAGGETQYF
>TRBD1|TRBV25-1|TRBJ2-3|.
TGTGCCAGCAGTGAATGGGGGACAGGGGGCACAGATACGCAGTATTTT
CASSEWGTGGTDTQYF
>.|TRBV19|TRBJ1-5|.
TGTGCCAGTAGTAAAGGGGGAAATAGCAATCAGCCCCAGCATTTT
CASSKGGNSNQPQHF
>TRBD1|TRBV6-5|TRBJ1-3|.
TGTGCCAGCAGCTCTCGACAGGGAGTAAACACCATATATTTT
CASSSRQGVNTIYF
>.|TRBV5-1|TRBJ2-5|.
TGCGCCAGCAGCCCCGATGAACTAGAGACCCAGTACTTC
CASSPDELETQYF
>TRBD2|TRBV6-6|TRBJ2-7|.
TGTGCCAGCAGGGAGGGACTAGCGTTTTCTTTCGAGCAGTACTTC
CASREGLAFSFEQYF
>TRBD1|TRBV5-5|TRBJ1-2|.
TGTGCCAGCAGCTTTGACAGGGCCGGGAATGGCTACACCTTC
CASSFDRAGNGYTF
>TRBD2|TRBV5-1|TRBJ2-1|once
TGCGCCAGCAGCTTGGCCGAAGCGGGGGCTTTCAATGAGCAGTTCTTC
CASSLAEAGAFNEQFF
>TRBD2|TRBV18|TRBJ2-1|.
TGTGCCAGCTCCGCGGGACTAGCGGGGGGTTACAATGAGCAGTTCTTC
CASSAGLAGGYNEQFF
>.|TRBV30|TRBJ1-3|.
TGTGCCTGGAGAAAGACAGGAGAGGGAAACACCATATATTTT
CAWRKTGEGNTIYF
>.|TRBV9|TRBJ2-1|few
TGTGCCAGCAGCGTAGACGGCAGGGATTTGGATGAGCAGTTCTTC
CASSVDGRDLDEQFF
>TRBD2|TRBV9|TRBJ2-3|.
TGTGCCAGCAGCGTAGGGGGCGGGAGAGCGGATACGCAGTATTTT
CASSVGGGRADTQYF
>.|TRBV5-4|TRBJ1-3|.
TGTGCCAGCAGCAGACAGGCTTCTGGAAACACCATATATTTT
CASSRQASGNTIYF
>TRBD2|TRBV5-1|TRBJ2-7|.
TGCGCCAGCAGCTCCGGGACTAGCGGGGACGAGCAGTACTTC
CASSSGTSGDEQYF
>.|TRBV2|TRBJ2-1|.
TGTGCCAGCAGTGAAAAGACTACAGAGACCTATGGACTCTTCTACAATGAGCAGTTCTTC
CASSEKTTETYGLFYNEQFF
>.|TRBV28|TRBJ1-6|.
TGTGCCAGCAGTTTATTTGGCAGGGGAGAAAATTCACCCCTCCACTTT
CASSLFGRGENSPLHF
>.|TRBV9|TRBJ2-5|.
TGTGCCAGCAGCGTAGTTTCGGGTTCGGAGACCCAGTACTTC
CASSVVSGSETQYF
>.|TRBV14|TRBJ2-1|.
TGTGCCAGCAGCCAACTCCTAGCTTACAATGAGCAGTTCTTC
CASSQLLAYNEQFF
>.|TRBV28|TRBJ2-7|.
TGTGCCAGCAGTTCAACGGGACTGAGCTACGAGCAGTACTTC
CASSSTGLSYEQYF
>TRBD1|TRBV2|TRBJ2-7|.
TGTGCCAGCAGAGAACAGGGGGAGACCTACGAGCAGTACTTC
CASREQGETYEQYF
>TRBD2|TRBV7-7|TRBJ2-1|.
TGTGCTAGCAGCCCCGGGACTAGCGTAGACAATGAGCAGTTCTTC
CASSPGTSVDNEQFF
>TRBD2|TRBV18|TRBJ2-3|few
TGTGCCAGCTCACGGACTAGCGGAACGGTAGATACGCAGTATTTT
CASSRTSGTVDTQYF
>.|TRBV6-6|TRBJ2-5|.
TGTGCCAGCAGAGAAACAGGGTCCTGGGAGACCCAGTACTTC
CASRETGSWETQYF
>TRBD2|TRBV28|TRBJ2-7|.
TGTGCCAGCATCGGAGCGGGGGGGAGAGCCTACGAGCAGTACTTC
CASIGAGGRAYEQYF
>.|TRBV5-1|TRBJ2-6|.
TGCGCCAGCAGCTTGGTTGCGGCTGGGGCCAACGTCCTGACTTTC
CASSLVAAGANVLTF